These 24 T cell receptor beta chains were sequenced from one sample in a study of blood T cell repertoires in COVID-19. The assay was immunoSEQ multiplex PCR, and TCRdb's table has in-frame clones only and misses some. The data contain 50,000 to 75,000 clones, 70% to 90% of them singletons. The specimen was peripheral blood. Source of these receptors: a man aged 55 to 70 with acute or convalescent COVID-19.

This clone has more than one count but fewer than ten. The chain joins TRBV3-1 (or the pseudogene TRBV3-2) to TRBJ1-6; 9 nucleotides line up with TRBD1. The V gene's germline CDR1 is LGHDT and CDR2 YNNKEL (reference sequence). Trimming at V came to 4 bases and at J to 10 bases, leaving 11 bases not matched to a gene. CDR3 length: 16 residues. The CDR3 spells CASSPPQGQGRSPLHF. The CDR3 region has the DNA TGTGCCAGCAGCCCCCCTCAGGGACAGGGAAGATCACCCCTCCACTTT.

The rearrangement joins TRBV28 to TRBJ1-2; the D is unclear. Trimming took 6 bases from V and 1 from J, leaving 18 bases between them. In germline, CDR1 is MDHEN, CDR2 SYDVKM. CDR3 size: 16 residues. The CDR3 protein is CASSSLGGVDNYGYTF. CDR3 nucleotide sequence: TGTGCCAGCAGCTCCCTAGGCGGTGTAGATAACTATGGCTACACCTTC.

This clone has a single count. The chain recombines TRBV27 with TRBJ2-3; D is unresolved. Germline values: CDR1 MNHEY, CDR2 SMNVEV (reference sequence). This CDR3 region has 15 residues. Trimming took 4 bases from V and 2 from J, leaving 13 bases between them. In nucleotides, the CDR3 is TGTGCCAGCAGTTCGAAAAATTGGCTCACAGATACGCAGTATTTT. Translation: CASSSKNWLTDTQYF.

V and J are TRBV5-4 and TRBJ2-7; TRBD2 might be the D (7 bases). V lost 4 bases and J 2 bases, leaving 13 bases between the germline ends. The CDR3 spans 14 residues. Germline V CDR1 and CDR2: SGHNT, YYREEE (reference sequence). This CDR3 reads CASSPRGGTYEQYF. The CDR3 DNA is TGTGCCAGCAGCCCTAGGGGGGGGACCTACGAGCAGTACTTC.

This sequence joins TRBV5-4 and TRBJ1-1; D gene unclear. From germline, CDR1 is SGHNT and CDR2 YYREEE (reference sequence). Trimming shortened V by 5 bases and J by 3 bases, and 14 bases separated the two germline ends. The CDR3 runs to 14 residues. CDR3 nucleotide sequence: TGTGCCAGCAGGACTTCTCTAGCGGACACTGAAGCTTTCTTT. Translation gives CASRTSLADTEAFF.

The V call is TRBV29-1, the J call TRBJ1-5, with 9 bases matching TRBD1. The junction had 10 bases not matched to a gene; V was cut back by 5 bases and J by 11 bases. Germline V gene sequence: CDR1 SQVTM, CDR2 ANQGSEA. The CDR3 contains 13 residues. The CDR3 loop is CSVIEDRGLTQHF. The DNA for the CDR3 is TGCAGCGTTATCGAGGACAGGGGATTGACCCAGCATTTT.

This clone was seen a single time. The chain is built from TRBV11-1 and TRBJ2-4; weak D call: TRBD2 (6 bases). From germline, CDR1 is SGHAT and CDR2 FQDESV (reference sequence). The CDR3 extends over 14 amino acids. V lost 5 bases, J lost 2 bases, and 10 bases lay in between. The CDR3 coding sequence is TGTGCCAGCAGCGCCGGGGGACCCAAAAACATTCAGTACTTC. Translating it yields CASSAGGPKNIQYF.

The chain employs TRBV7-6 and TRBJ2-3; D is perhaps TRBD2 (7 bases). The CDR3 totals 16 residues. V was cut by 4 bases and J by 3 bases, with 17 bases left in between. The germline CDR1 and CDR2 sequences are SGHVS and FNYEAQ. The CDR3 DNA sequence: TGTGCCAGCAGCTCCCTGGGGGGGGGCCTTACAGATACGCAGTATTTT. Its protein is CASSSLGGGLTDTQYF.

Details on this clone: An end of the junction differs from the germline gene, which may be a read error. V is TRBV7-7 and J is TRBJ2-5; 8 bases map to TRBD2. The length of the CDR3 is 15 residues. Germline V gene sequence: CDR1 SSHAT, CDR2 FNYEAQ (reference sequence). CDR3 in amino acids: CASSRGGGLQETQYF. The CDR3 bases are TGTGCTAGCAGCCGGGGGGGAGGGCTACAGGAGACCCAGTACTTC.

This chain uses TRBV18 with TRBJ2-2; 8 bases align to TRBD1. The CDR3 contains 16 residues. The trim removed 3 bases at V and 6 bases at J, leaving 9 bases unmatched. Germline V gene data show CDR1 as KGHSH and CDR2 as LQKENI. The CDR3 nucleotides read TGTGCCAGCTCACCCGGGCAGGGGGCCGGACCCGGGGAGCTGTTTTTT. Translated, it gives CASSPGQGAGPGELFF.

The genes are TRBV3-1 (or the pseudogene TRBV3-2) and TRBJ1-2; 7 nucleotides agree with TRBD1. The CDR3 sequence is 16 residues long. V lost 3 bases to trimming and J lost 3 bases; unmatched junction nucleotides: 10. Germline lookup yields CDR1 LGHDT and CDR2 YNNKEL (reference sequence). CDR3 in DNA: TGTGCCAGCAGCCACCTCGACAGGGTTGTATACTATGGCTACACCTTC. As protein: CASSHLDRVVYYGYTF.

Regarding this clone: Other nucleotide sequences from this sample produce the same CDR3. This chain connects TRBV11-2 to TRBJ2-1; 15 bases match TRBD2. V lost 6 bases to trimming and J lost 3 bases; unmatched junction nucleotides: 3. The CDR3 runs to 16 residues. Germline V CDR1 and CDR2: SGHAT, FQNNGV. The CDR3 loop is CASSAGLAGGYNEQFF. CDR3 coding DNA: TGTGCCAGCAGTGCGGGACTAGCGGGGGGCTACAATGAGCAGTTCTTC. Drawing the rest from reference TRBV11-2 and TRBJ2-1, the complete variable domain is EAGVAQSPRYKIIEKRQSVAFWCNPISGHATLYWYQQILGQGPKLLIQFQNNGVVDDSQLPKDRFSAERLKGVDSTLKIQPAKLEDSAVYLCASSAGLAGGYNEQFFGPGTRLTVL.

V and J are TRBV4-1 and TRBJ2-3; 11 bases line up with TRBD1. This CDR3 has 15 residues. V was clipped by 6 bases and J by 6 bases; unmatched bases: 8. Germline CDR1 is MGHRA and CDR2 is YSYEKL. This CDR3 is CASSFGQGASDTQYF. In nucleotides, the CDR3 is TGCGCCAGCAGTTTTGGACAGGGGGCGTCGGATACGCAGTATTTT.

The chain recombines TRBV27 with TRBJ2-3, with 7 bases that match TRBD1. The trim removed 10 bases at V and 2 bases at J, leaving 6 bases unmatched. The CDR3 is 13 residues long. Germline CDR1 is MNHEY and CDR2 is SMNVEV (reference sequence). The CDR3 loop reads CAIRDRLTDTQYF. DNA of the CDR3: TGTGCCATCCGGGACAGACTCACAGATACGCAGTATTTT.

This rearrangement joins TRBV6-6 to TRBJ1-6; D gene uncertain. The CDR3 runs to 15 residues. Trimming removed 2 bases at V and 6 bases at J, with 11 bases between. CDR1 MNHNY and CDR2 SVGAGI come from the germline V gene (reference sequence). In DNA form, the CDR3 reads TGTGCCAGCAGTTACGACTTTACCTCTAATTCACCCCTCCACTTT. It is translated as CASSYDFTSNSPLHF.

This clone has more than one count but fewer than ten. The chain has TRBV10-3 and TRBJ2-2, with 7 bases matching TRBD2. CDR3 length: 13 residues. V lost 10 bases and J lost 6; bases outside the gene matches: 8. CDR1 is ENHRY, CDR2 SYGVKD, per germline. The CDR3 nucleotides read TGTGCCACTTCTGAGCGGGGATCCGGGGAGCTGTTTTTT. Translating gives CATSERGSGELFF.

The rearrangement links TRBV7-2 to TRBJ1-2; perhaps TRBD1 as D (5 bases). With 0 bases removed from V and 4 bases from J, the gap between germline ends came to 12 bases. Germline CDR1 reads SGHTA; CDR2 reads FQGNSA. CDR3 length: 15 amino acids. CDR3 DNA: TGTGCCAGCAGCTTAGCGGTTCAGGGATCCTATGGCTACACCTTC. It is translated as CASSLAVQGSYGYTF.

The chain carries TRBV4-1 and TRBJ1-2, with D possibly being TRBD1 (5 bases). Germline CDR1 reads MGHRA; CDR2 reads YSYEKL. The CDR3 runs 19 residues. Trimming removed 0 bases from V and 4 bases from J, with 24 bases in between. CDR3 DNA: TGCGCCAGCAGCCAAGAATTCCACGAGAGTCCGGGAGGGACCTATGGCTACACCTTC. It encodes CASSQEFHESPGGTYGYTF.

The chain carries TRBV6-6 and TRBJ1-6; TRBD1 matches at 8 bases. V dropped 6 bases and J dropped 6; count of bases not matched to a gene: 7. The CDR3 loop spans 15 amino acids. The germline gives CDR1 MNHNY, CDR2 SVGAGI (reference sequence). The CDR3 DNA sequence: TGTGCCAGCAGCCCTCCGGGACAGGTTAATTCACCCCTCCACTTT. This gives the protein CASSPPGQVNSPLHF.

This clone was counted a few times. J is TRBJ2-1 and V is TRBV7-8, with TRBD2 identical over 12 bases. With 2 bases clipped from V and 7 bases from J, the junction kept 9 bases outside the gene matches. The CDR3 extends over 17 amino acids. Germline V gives CDR1 SGHVS, CDR2 FQNEAQ. DNA of the CDR3: TGTGCCAGCAGCTTAAGACTAGCGGGGGAGGTGGAGAATGAGCAGTTCTTC. Its translation is CASSLRLAGEVENEQFF. Supplemented by reference TRBV7-8 and TRBJ2-1, the full variable domain reads GAGVSQSPRYKVAKRGQDVALRCDPISGHVSLFWYQQALGQGPEFLTYFQNEAQLDKSGLPSDRFFAERPEGSVSTLKIQRTQQEDSAVYLCASSLRLAGEVENEQFFGPGTRLTVL.

The chain is built from TRBV4-1 and TRBJ1-5, with a weak D call TRBD1 (6 bases). V lost 3 bases and J lost 0, with 9 bases in between. Per the germline V gene, CDR1 is MGHRA and CDR2 is YSYEKL. The CDR3 is 15 residues long. The CDR3 coding sequence is TGCGCCAGCAGCCAGTGGACAGATAGCAATCAGCCCCAGCATTTT. Amino acids: CASSQWTDSNQPQHF.

The V gene is TRBV2, the J gene TRBJ2-1; 13 bases align to TRBD2. Germline V CDR1 and CDR2: SNHLY, FYNNEI. J gave up 3 bases and V 5 bases, and 1 base lay outside the gene matches. The CDR3 is made up of 15 amino acids. The CDR3 bases are TGTGCCAGCAGTTGGACTAGCGGGGGCTACAATGAGCAGTTCTTC. It encodes CASSWTSGGYNEQFF. Complete variable domain (other parts from reference TRBV2 and TRBJ2-1): EPEVTQTPSHQVTQMGQEVILRCVPISNHLYFYWYRQILGQKVEFLVSFYNNEISEKSEIFDDQFSVERPDGSNFTLKIRSTKLEDSAMYFCASSWTSGGYNEQFFGPGTRLTVL.

The rearrangement uses TRBV5-1 and TRBJ2-7; tentative D call: TRBD2 (5 bases). The V gene's germline CDR1 is SGHRS and CDR2 YFSETQ. There are 13 residues in the CDR3. The V and J ends lost 4 bases and 4 bases respectively, with 12 bases between them. The CDR3 DNA reads TGCGCCAGCAGCGACCAGGCGGGTTACGAGCAGTACTTC. Amino acids: CASSDQAGYEQYF. The variable domain in full, completed from reference TRBV5-1 and TRBJ2-7, reads KAGVTQTPRYLIKTRGQQVTLSCSPISGHRSVSWYQQTPGQGLQFLFEYFSETQRNKGNFPGRFSGRQFSNSRSEMNVSTLELGDSALYLCASSDQAGYEQYFGPGTRLTVT.

The chain has TRBV5-1 and TRBJ1-6; D is possibly TRBD1 (5 bases). The CDR3 has 17 amino acids. Germline CDR1 SGHRS, CDR2 YFSETQ. Trimming shortened V by 0 bases and J by 10 bases, and 20 bases separated the two germline ends. Here the CDR3 DNA reads TGCGCCAGCAGCTTGGAAGGGGAGGTGGCCCCATACTCACCCCTCCACTTT. It specifies CASSLEGEVAPYSPLHF.